Sequencing of this T cell receptor (beta chain) was carried out in a study of T cell repertoires in cytomegalovirus infection. Study details: CMV epitopes that were recently identified and HLA-C-restricted were used alongside well-studied HLA-B-restricted ones. Matching HLA type and CMV infection were both indicated by public TCR beta signatures.

Study-wide findings and caveats: Cumulative frequency (of public TCR beta family members) identified carriers of CMV plus the relevant HLA.

Each CDR3 protein gets one entry after TCRdb re-called the reads with MiXCR. Of around 770,000 distinct CDR3 sequences in the sample, 25% to 30% are singletons; the top ten hold around 13%. V lost 5 bases, J lost 3 bases, and 11 bases lay in between. CDR1 and CDR2 from the germline V gene are SEHNR and FQNEAQ (reference sequence). The CDR3 loop spans 13 amino acids. This clonotype was recorded at least ten times. Its antigen remains unidentified. V usage is TRBV7-9 and J usage is TRBJ2-7; D may be TRBD2 (5 bases). The origin of this receptor is a human donor in good health (CMV status not recorded). Some clones in this sample may be carry-over from other donors' samples. The sequenced sample was cultured CD8+ T cells from PBMCs, obtained from culture after CMV antigen stimulation. Written as DNA, the CDR3 is TGTGCCAGCAGCAATGGACTTCTCTACGAGCAGTACGTC. Protein sequence: CASSNGLLYEQYV.